This TCR beta chain was observed in a study of cytomegalovirus exposure and HLA in healthy donors. The PCR contained 60 Vbeta and 13 Jbeta primers. This table comes from immunoSEQ multiplex PCR, and its TCRdb copy is limited to in-frame clones, with some not included. The top ten clones hold 3.5% to 5.5% of a sample with around 80,000 clones, roughly 78% of them seen once. Germline values: CDR1 GTSNPN, CDR2 SVGIG (reference sequence). V lost 3 bases, J lost 0 bases, and 5 bases stayed unmatched. There are 15 residues in the CDR3. This chain connects TRBV30 to TRBJ2-1, with TRBD2 matching over 7 bases. The receptor was derived from a man in his forties in good health and CMV-seronegative. Sequenced input: PBMCs. CDR3 region: CAWRMRDYSYNEQFF. For the CDR3, the DNA is TGTGCCTGGAGGATGCGGGACTACTCCTACAATGAGCAGTTCTTC.